This note documents a single T cell receptor beta chain sequence. The data derive from a study of blood T cell repertoires in COVID-19. As for the study in general: Spain, Italy and the United States supplied samples that represented acute and convalescent COVID-19. In each case, the material was cDNA or gDNA derived from T cells, B-cell-depleted T cells, or PBMCs.

V dropped 7 bases and J dropped 5; count of bases not matched to a gene: 7. Germline V gives CDR1 SGHVS, CDR2 FQNEAQ. The CDR3 length is 14 residues. In the authors' workflow: By means of reference gene primer amplification, nucleated cell counts were estimated. The repertoire was sequenced with immunoSEQ multiplex PCR; TCRdb's copy has only in-frame clones and lacks some. The DNA gave D and trimming, while V, J and clone size come from that table. The repertoire has about 29,000 clones, roughly 80% of them found once; the top ten carry approximately 10%. What was sequenced was peripheral blood. This sequence was found in a man of 80 years or more with active COVID-19. The chain couples TRBV7-8 to TRBJ2-7; 11 bases are a match to TRBD1. The chain's CDR3 is CASKRDRGSHEQYF. For the CDR3, the DNA is TGTGCCAGCAAGCGGGACAGGGGGTCCCACGAGCAGTACTTC.